The present entry profiles one T cell receptor (beta chain) with its context. This sample is part of a study of control samples from healthy donors and cancer patients. V trimming: 6 bases; J trimming: 8 bases; junction bases outside the gene matches: 6. The CDR3 spans 13 residues. The germline gives CDR1 SNHLY, CDR2 FYNNEI. TCRdb's copy holds only in-frame clones and misses some; the assay was immunoSEQ multiplex PCR. The sample lists 130,000 or so clones, approximately 91% seen once, with roughly 3.2% in the top ten. The sample comprised blood. This receptor was obtained from a man between 45 and 60 years old in good health. The chain links TRBV2 to TRBJ1-4, with 7 bases matching TRBD1. CDR3 loop: CASSDREGEKLFF. In nucleotides, the CDR3 is TGTGCCAGCAGCGACAGGGAGGGGGAAAAACTGTTTTTT.